Shown below are 23 T cell receptor beta chains from a single sample sequenced in a study of a mutant IDH1 vaccine in newly diagnosed glioma. These receptors lack a known antigen. Time point indicated: week 35, safety follow-up. Every vaccination contained 300 ug of the mutant IDH1 20-mer peptide and was paired with topical imiquimod. Profiling relied on immunoSEQ multiplex PCR, and the TCRdb table lists in-frame clones only, not all of them. Of about 64,000 clones in the sample, roughly 71% were seen once. The starting material was PBMCs, obtained from a glioma patient whose treatment included an IDH1 peptide vaccine. These receptors were obtained from a man aged 45-60 years with glioma.

The gene calls are TRBV5-1 and TRBJ1-2; TRBD1 matches 11 bases. The CDR3 spans 17 residues. CDR1 is SGHRS and CDR2 is YFSETQ in the germline V gene. V was pared by 4 bases and J by 2 bases, with 10 bases of the junction left unmatched. CDR3 DNA: TGCGCCAGCAGCCCAAAATCCGGGACAGGGGGAAACTATGGCTACACCTTC. It yields the protein CASSPKSGTGGNYGYTF.

V gene TRBV30 combines with J gene TRBJ2-7; a weak D match, TRBD1 (6 bases). CDR3 size: 16 residues. Trimming shortened V by 3 bases and J by 1 base, and 19 bases separated the two germline ends. Germline CDR1 is GTSNPN and CDR2 is SVGIG (reference sequence). The CDR3 is CAWSPKGRGRSYEQYF. As DNA, the CDR3 is TGTGCCTGGAGCCCCAAGGGCAGGGGCAGGTCCTACGAGCAGTACTTC.

The V call is TRBV6-1, the J call TRBJ1-4; D is undetermined. The CDR3 loop spans 15 amino acids. Germline V gene lookup returns CDR1 MNHNS and CDR2 SASEGT. Trimming pared 5 bases from V and 8 bases from J, leaving 18 bases between. The CDR3 sequence is CASSPRSGLREKLFF. The CDR3 region has the DNA TGTGCCAGCAGTCCTAGATCAGGTTTGAGGGAAAAACTGTTTTTT.

The J gene is TRBJ2-3, the V gene TRBV19; D not certain. Germline V gene lookup returns CDR1 LNHDA and CDR2 SQIVND (reference sequence). There are 14 residues in the CDR3. The V end lost 3 bases, the J end lost 1 base, and 8 bases lay between the germline ends. CDR3 sequence: CASSMQFGTDTQYF. The CDR3 nucleotides read TGTGCCAGTAGTATGCAGTTCGGCACAGATACGCAGTATTTT.

The rearrangement uses TRBV19 and TRBJ2-1; 12 bases are a match to TRBD1. The CDR3 is 14 residues long. J gave up 8 bases and V 6 bases, and 5 bases lay outside the gene matches. The germline V gene encodes CDR1 LNHDA and CDR2 SQIVND (reference sequence). The CDR3 is CASSGTGGVYEQFF. Here the CDR3 DNA reads TGTGCCAGTAGCGGGACAGGGGGCGTCTATGAGCAGTTCTTC.

The rearrangement links TRBV6-5 to TRBJ2-7, with unresolved D. The length of the CDR3 is 11 residues. Germline V gene lookup returns CDR1 MNHEY and CDR2 SVGAGI. V was clipped by 9 bases and J by 4 bases, with 10 bases between them. The CDR3 nucleotides read TGTGCCAGTTCGGACGGTTACGAGCAGTACTTC. Protein: CASSDGYEQYF.

The genes are TRBV6-1 and TRBJ1-6, with D unclear. V gave up 4 bases and J gave up 1 base, with 11 bases separating them. There are 16 residues in the CDR3. CDR1 and CDR2 from the germline V gene are MNHNS and SASEGT. CDR3 residues: CASSGAPRSYNSPLHF. Here the CDR3 DNA reads TGTGCCAGCAGTGGTGCCCCGCGGTCCTATAATTCACCCCTCCACTTT.

The rearrangement uses TRBV19 and TRBJ1-5; possibly TRBD1 for D (5 bases). Trimming removed 7 bases at V and 7 bases at J, with 29 bases between. This CDR3 has 18 amino acids. CDR1 is LNHDA and CDR2 is SQIVND in the germline V gene (reference sequence). The CDR3 DNA reads TGTGCCAGTACCCTTAGCGGGGCGATCTTCAATCTAAACCAGCCCCAGCATTTT. Translating gives CASTLSGAIFNLNQPQHF. Full variable domain (outside the CDR3, taken from reference TRBV19 and TRBJ1-5): DGGITQSPKYLFRKEGQNVTLSCEQNLNHDAMYWYRQDPGQGLRLIYYSQIVNDFQKGDIAEGYSVSREKKESFPLTVTSAQKNPTAFYLCASTLSGAIFNLNQPQHFGDGTRLSIL.

The chain couples TRBV15 to TRBJ1-1; perhaps TRBD1 as D (6 bases). This CDR3 is built from 16 residues. Trimming left V 0 bases short and J 3 bases short, with 14 bases between. Per the germline V gene, CDR1 is LNHNV and CDR2 is YYDKDF (reference sequence). CDR3 coding DNA: TGTGCCACCAGCAGAGATCATAGGACAGTCTACACTGAAGCTTTCTTT. It encodes CATSRDHRTVYTEAFF.

The chain uses TRBV5-1 and TRBJ1-1, with TRBD1 identical over 8 bases. The germline V gene encodes CDR1 SGHRS and CDR2 YFSETQ. This CDR3 is 16 amino acids long. With V trimmed by 3 bases and J by 0 bases, 7 bases remained unmatched. The CDR3 protein is CASSSDRGGLNTEAFF. The CDR3 nucleotides read TGCGCCAGCAGCTCCGACAGGGGCGGATTGAACACTGAAGCTTTCTTT.

The J gene is TRBJ2-3, the V gene TRBV7-2; no clear D. V was trimmed by 3 bases and J by 8 bases, leaving 9 bases between them. The germline gives CDR1 SGHTA, CDR2 FQGNSA. CDR3 length: 12 amino acids. As DNA, the CDR3 is TGTGCCAGCAGCTTTGTTCGTGGTACGCAGTATTTT. It translates to CASSFVRGTQYF.

The chain links TRBV9 to TRBJ1-3; D is undetermined. Germline lookup yields CDR1 SGDLS and CDR2 YYNGEE. Trimming took 3 bases from V and 3 from J, leaving 13 bases between them. This CDR3 region has 15 residues. The CDR3 sequence is CASSAEDSRGNTIYF. CDR3 DNA sequence: TGTGCCAGCAGCGCGGAGGACTCCCGTGGAAACACCATATATTTT.

V gene TRBV5-4 combines with J gene TRBJ1-1, with D unresolved. The V gene's germline CDR1 is SGHNT and CDR2 YYREEE (reference sequence). V lost 0 bases and J 1 base, leaving 10 bases between the germline ends. The CDR3 extends over 15 amino acids. The CDR3 nucleotides read TGTGCCAGCAGCTTGGGTGAGACTCGGAACACTGAAGCTTTCTTT. Residues: CASSLGETRNTEAFF.

This clone was found once. The rearrangement uses TRBV5-6 and TRBJ1-3; 7 nucleotides match TRBD1. In germline, CDR1 is SGHDT, CDR2 YYEEEE. The junction had 0 bases not matched to a gene; V was cut back by 0 bases and J by 3 bases. The length of the CDR3 is 14 residues. This CDR3 reads CASSLAGGGNTIYF. The DNA of the CDR3 is TGTGCCAGCAGCTTGGCAGGGGGTGGAAACACCATATATTTT.

This clone is classed as medium-sized. The chain carries TRBV7-2 and TRBJ1-6; 9 bases agree with TRBD1. Germline CDR1 is SGHTA and CDR2 is FQGNSA. The V gene end was trimmed by 2 bases and the J gene end by 10 bases; junction bases not matched to a gene: 12. The CDR3 is 17 residues long. The CDR3 reads CASSLWSTGGHRSPLHF. As DNA, the CDR3 is TGTGCCAGCAGCTTATGGTCCACAGGGGGCCATCGATCACCCCTCCACTTT.

This chain uses TRBV29-1 with TRBJ1-2, with no clear D. Germline-derived CDR1 and CDR2 are SQVTM and ANQGSEA. The CDR3 has 14 residues. Trimming pared 8 bases from V and 2 bases from J, leaving 18 bases between. CDR3 loop: CSTGSRVPNYGYTF. The CDR3, as DNA: TGCAGCACGGGTAGTCGGGTCCCCAACTATGGCTACACCTTC.

This rearrangement joins TRBV19 to TRBJ2-7, with 7 bases matching TRBD1. This CDR3 comprises 14 residues. The ends lost 5 bases at V and 2 bases at J; junction bases unmatched: 6. From germline, CDR1 is LNHDA and CDR2 SQIVND (reference sequence). CDR3 protein: CASSSPGQTYEQYF. The DNA for the CDR3 is TGTGCCAGTAGTTCTCCGGGACAGACCTACGAGCAGTACTTC.

The chain links TRBV29-1 to TRBJ1-1, with D maybe TRBD1 (5 bases). V was clipped by 7 bases and J by 3 bases, with 21 bases between them. Looked up from germline, CDR1 is SQVTM and CDR2 is ANQGSEA. The CDR3 is 15 amino acids. In nucleotides, the CDR3 is TGCAGCGCCGAATGGGTTGGGCAGGGCGACACTGAAGCTTTCTTT. Translated: CSAEWVGQGDTEAFF.

The chain combines TRBV19 with TRBJ2-5, with a weak D call TRBD1 (5 bases). The CDR3 sequence is 14 residues long. V was pared by 3 bases and J by 5 bases, with 13 bases between. Per the germline V gene, CDR1 is LNHDA and CDR2 is SQIVND (reference sequence). This CDR3 reads CASSMRDRRETQYF. As DNA, the CDR3 is TGTGCCAGTAGTATGCGAGACAGAAGGGAGACCCAGTACTTC.

The chain links TRBV9 to TRBJ2-5; TRBD2 matches at 7 bases. This CDR3 is 15 amino acids long. Per the germline V gene, CDR1 is SGDLS and CDR2 is YYNGEE. J was trimmed by 5 bases and V by 4 bases; bases with no gene match: 11. The CDR3, as DNA: TGTGCCAGCAGCCCCTCAGCGGGATCGTCGGAGACCCAGTACTTC. Its translation: CASSPSAGSSETQYF.

The genes are TRBV27 and TRBJ1-2; maybe TRBD1 (6 bases). Germline lookup yields CDR1 MNHEY and CDR2 SMNVEV (reference sequence). V was clipped by 8 bases and J by 4 bases, with 32 bases between them. The CDR3 is 19 residues long. The CDR3 region is CASSTSIRGREAQFYGYTF. CDR3 DNA: TGTGCCAGCTCAACTTCAATAAGGGGGAGGGAAGCTCAGTTCTATGGCTACACCTTC.

The V and J genes are TRBV27 and TRBJ1-2; TRBD1 aligns across 7 bases. Losses at the gene ends were 3 bases for V and 8 bases for J; bases not matched to a gene: 12. This CDR3 region has 15 residues. Germline assignment: CDR1 MNHEY and CDR2 SMNVEV (reference sequence). The CDR3 here is CASSFRAGGTRGYTF. As DNA, the CDR3 is TGTGCCAGCAGTTTTAGGGCAGGGGGGACTCGCGGCTACACCTTC.

J is TRBJ1-2 and V is TRBV25-1; no clear D. CDR3 length: 12 residues. Trimming removed 2 bases at V and 4 bases at J, with 5 bases between. Germline V lookup: CDR1 MGHDK, CDR2 SYGVNS. CDR3 sequence reads: CASSEGVYGYTF. The CDR3 DNA sequence: TGTGCCAGCAGTGAAGGTGTCTATGGCTACACCTTC.